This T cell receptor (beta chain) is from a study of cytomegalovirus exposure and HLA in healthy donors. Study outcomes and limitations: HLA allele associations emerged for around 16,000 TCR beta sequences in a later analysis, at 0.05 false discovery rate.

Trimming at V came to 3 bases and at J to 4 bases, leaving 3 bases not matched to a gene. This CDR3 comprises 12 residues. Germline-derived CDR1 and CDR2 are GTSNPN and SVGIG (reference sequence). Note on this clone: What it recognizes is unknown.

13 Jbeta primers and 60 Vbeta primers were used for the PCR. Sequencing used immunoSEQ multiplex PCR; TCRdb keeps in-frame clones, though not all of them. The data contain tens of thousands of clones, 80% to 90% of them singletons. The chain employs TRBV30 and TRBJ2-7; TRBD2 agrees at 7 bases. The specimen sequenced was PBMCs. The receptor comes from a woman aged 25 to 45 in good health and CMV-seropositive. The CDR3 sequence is CAWRPGLYEQYF. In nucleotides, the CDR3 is TGTGCCTGGAGGCCGGGACTATACGAGCAGTACTTC. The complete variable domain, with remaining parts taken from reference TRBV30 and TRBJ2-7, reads SQTIHQWPATLVQPVGSPLSLECTVEGTSNPNLYWYRQAAGRGLQLLFYSVGIGQISSEVPQNLSASRPQDRQFILSSKKLLLSDSGFYLCAWRPGLYEQYFGPGTRLTVT.